The 13 T cell receptor beta chains below were found in one sample sequenced in a study of T cell clonality in common variable immunodeficiency. General study results and limits: In common variable immunodeficiency, TCR beta chains reportedly carried fewer deletions and N-nucleotide insertions.

Antigens of these TCRs are unknown. Data came from immunoSEQ multiplex PCR; TCRdb stores just in-frame clones and leaves some out. Sampling found about 33,000 clones, none seen once. Specimen: peripheral blood mononuclear cells. The receptors come from a human donor with common variable immunodeficiency.

This clone was seen a handful of times. The CDR3 is cut off 3 residues early in the read; its end comes from the germline J gene. The chain employs TRBV2 and TRBJ2-3, with TRBD1 matching 7 bases. The J segment lost 5 bases and the V segment lost 2 bases, leaving 7 bases of the junction unmatched. The CDR3 is 15 residues long. Germline CDR1 is SNHLY and CDR2 is FYNNEI. The CDR3 sequence: CASSEQRGQGDTQYF. The covered CDR3 bases are TGTGCCAGCAGTGAACAGAGGGGGCAGGGAGATACG.

CDR3 residues: CASSSVTGSGNTEAFF. CDR3 DNA (partial): TGTGCCAGTAGCTCAGTTACAGGTTCGGGGAACACTGAA. This chain uses TRBV19 with TRBJ1-1; D might be TRBD1 (5 bases). The CDR3 is cut off 3 residues early in the read; its end comes from the germline J gene. Trimming removed 6 bases from V and 1 base from J, with 18 bases in between. This CDR3 is built from 16 residues. CDR1 and CDR2 (germline): LNHDA, SQIVND (reference sequence).

This clone was counted at least ten times. The read finishes 3 residues shy of the CDR3 end, and the germline J gene is used to complete it. The chain combines TRBV18 with TRBJ2-7; maybe TRBD1 (5 bases). CDR3 size: 14 residues. V lost 0 bases and J lost 2, with 8 bases in between. Germline lookup yields CDR1 KGHSH and CDR2 LQKENI. CDR3 residues: CASSPPDNPYEQYF. CDR3 DNA (partial): TGTGCCAGCTCACCACCGGACAACCCCTACGAG. The full variable domain, its missing parts supplied by reference TRBV18 and TRBJ2-7, is NAGVMQNPRHLVRRRGQEARLRCSPMKGHSHVYWYRQLPEEGLKFMVYLQKENIIDESGMPKERFSAEFPKEGPSILRIQQVVRGDSAAYFCASSPPDNPYEQYFGPGTRLTVT.

This clone occurred many times. Read sequence stops 3 residues before the CDR3 end, and the germline J gene provides the missing end. The chain has TRBV19 and TRBJ1-3; D gene uncertain. Germline V gene lookup returns CDR1 LNHDA and CDR2 SQIVND (reference sequence). Trimming cost V 3 bases and J 4 bases, with 10 bases left between them. CDR3 length equals 14 residues. The CDR3 loop is CASSMAGAGNTIYF. The sequenced CDR3 bases are TGTGCCAGTAGTATGGCGGGTGCGGGAAACACC.

In this sample, this clone turned up a few times. The read halts 3 residues ahead of the CDR3 end, with the missing end drawn from the germline J gene. The gene calls are TRBV18 and TRBJ2-7, with D possibly TRBD1 on 5 matching bases. Between the trimmed V and J ends, which lost 2 bases and 4 bases, there was a span of 9 bases. The CDR3 spans 13 residues. The germline V gene encodes CDR1 KGHSH and CDR2 LQKENI. The part of the CDR3 DNA that was read is TGTGCCAGCTCACCATATGGGGCATACGAG. This sequence encodes CASSPYGAYE. The complete CDR3 protein is CASSPYGAYEQYF. The complete variable domain, with remaining parts taken from reference TRBV18 and TRBJ2-7, reads NAGVMQNPRHLVRRRGQEARLRCSPMKGHSHVYWYRQLPEEGLKFMVYLQKENIIDESGMPKERFSAEFPKEGPSILRIQQVVRGDSAAYFCASSPYGAYEQYFGPGTRLTVT.

This clone came up a few times. The CDR3 goes on 3 residues after the read ends, and that part is filled in from the germline J gene. The chain combines TRBV19 with TRBJ2-5; 10 bases fit TRBD1. This CDR3 region has 15 residues. Losses at the gene ends were 4 bases for V and 2 bases for J; bases not matched to a gene: 4. CDR1 and CDR2 (germline): LNHDA, SQIVND (reference sequence). The sequenced CDR3 bases are TGTGCCAGTAGTACCCGGGACAGGGGACAAGAGACC. Encoded protein: CASSTRDRGQET. The CDR3 in full is CASSTRDRGQETQYF.

This clone was seen ten or more times. The CDR3 end is not reached by the read, which stops 3 residues before it; the germline J gene fills it in. The rearrangement joins TRBV19 to TRBJ1-2; D is undetermined. CDR3 length equals 17 residues. Trimming removed 5 bases at V and 2 bases at J, with 21 bases between. Per germline, CDR1 LNHDA and CDR2 SQIVND (reference sequence). The covered CDR3 bases are TGTGCCAGTAGTGCCCGGGGTCGAACGCGGAAGAACTATGGC. It specifies CASSARGRTRKNYG. The CDR3, in full, reads CASSARGRTRKNYGYTF.

This clone was found many times. Coverage ceases 3 residues before the CDR3 finishes, and the germline J gene fills in the end. J is TRBJ1-3 and V is TRBV19, with D uncertain. Germline-derived CDR1 and CDR2 are LNHDA and SQIVND (reference sequence). V was pared by 7 bases and J by 0 bases, with 10 bases between. The CDR3 contains 14 residues. The CDR3 sequence: CASTPVSSGNTIYF. The CDR3 DNA, read in part, is TGTGCCAGTACCCCGGTTAGCTCTGGAAACACC.

Note on this clone: The observed sequence ends 3 residues before the CDR3 terminus, with the missing tail filled in from the germline J gene. The rearrangement links TRBV30 to TRBJ1-4; the match to TRBD1 covers 8 bases. Germline CDR1 and CDR2: GTSNPN and SVGIG (reference sequence). The CDR3 contains 16 residues. The V segment lost 0 bases and the J segment 10 bases; nucleotides outside the gene matches: 13. The part of the CDR3 DNA that was read is TGTGCCTGGAGTGTGGTGGAAGGACAGGGAGTCTCAAAA. This gives the protein CAWSVVEGQGVSK. The CDR3, in full, reads CAWSVVEGQGVSKLFF. The full variable domain, its missing parts supplied by reference TRBV30 and TRBJ1-4, is SQTIHQWPATLVQPVGSPLSLECTVEGTSNPNLYWYRQAAGRGLQLLFYSVGIGQISSEVPQNLSASRPQDRQFILSSKKLLLSDSGFYLCAWSVVEGQGVSKLFFGSGTQLSVL.

This clone has at least ten counts. The observed sequence ends 3 residues before the CDR3 terminus, with the missing tail filled in from the germline J gene. V and J are TRBV5-4 and TRBJ1-2; D remains unclear. CDR1 is SGHNT, CDR2 YYREEE, per germline (reference sequence). V was cut by 0 bases and J by 5 bases, with 5 bases left in between. The CDR3 extends over 12 amino acids. The CDR3 reads CASSLAGYGYTF. The CDR3 DNA, read in part, is TGTGCCAGCAGCTTGGCGGGGTATGGC.

Note on this clone: The observed sequence ends 3 residues before the CDR3 terminus, with the missing tail filled in from the germline J gene. This chain joins TRBV19 and TRBJ2-2; 9 bases fit TRBD1. The V and J ends lost 6 bases and 0 bases, in that order; junction bases with no gene match: 5. The CDR3 runs 16 residues. The germline CDR1 and CDR2 sequences are LNHDA and SQIVND (reference sequence). CDR3 loop: CASRTTGGANTGELFF. The sequenced part of the CDR3 DNA is TGTGCCAGTAGAACCACAGGGGGCGCGAACACCGGGGAG.

With regard to this clone: The read finishes 3 residues shy of the CDR3 end, and the germline J gene is used to complete it. This sequence joins TRBV7-9 and TRBJ1-2; a possible D gene is TRBD1 (5 bases). This CDR3 comprises 12 residues. Looked up from germline, CDR1 is SEHNR and CDR2 is FQNEAQ (reference sequence). The covered CDR3 bases are TGTGCCAGCAGCTTAGAGGCAGGGCAC. The encoded protein is CASSLEAGH. The whole CDR3 protein reads CASSLEAGHYTF.

Worth noting for this clone: Read sequence stops 3 residues before the CDR3 end, and the germline J gene provides the missing end. The chain employs TRBV19 and TRBJ2-6; the match to TRBD1 covers 10 bases. Germline CDR1 reads LNHDA; CDR2 reads SQIVND (reference sequence). CDR3 length: 18 residues. After removal of 4 bases from V and 4 bases from J, the junction contained 10 bases not matched to a gene. CDR3 DNA (partial): TGTGCCAGTAGTAATCCGGGACAGGGGATGGCCGGGGCCAACGTC. This codes for CASSNPGQGMAGANV. The entire CDR3 protein is CASSNPGQGMAGANVLTF.